One and the same sample provided the 3 T cell receptor beta chains below, sequenced in a study of human T cells and chemical hapten exposure. TCRdb reanalysed the RACE reads using MiXCR and keeps one entry per CDR3 protein. This sample has roughly 360,000 distinct CDR3 sequences, with about 4.4% found just once. The time point here: patch test 1, 2 weeks after DPC sensitization. Treatment described: therapeutic diphenylcyclopropenone sensitization with weekly scalp DPC. This specimen consisted of whole blood, obtained in connection with sensitization to the hapten diphenylcyclopropenone (DPC). The source is a woman aged 45-59 years with alopecia areata. Some clones in this sample may be carry-over from other donors' samples.

This rearrangement joins TRBV6-1 to TRBJ1-1; TRBD1 matches at 11 bases. Germline V lookup: CDR1 MNHNS, CDR2 SASEGT. The CDR3 totals 14 residues. V lost 6 bases, J lost 11 bases, and 11 bases stayed unmatched. This CDR3 reads CASRPGTGGTGAFF. CDR3 sequence (DNA): TGTGCCAGCAGACCCGGGACAGGGGGAACGGGCGCTTTCTTT.

The chain's CDR3 is CASSQGAQAFF. CDR3 DNA sequence: TGTGCCAGCAGTCAGGGGGCGCAAGCTTTCTTT. The chain employs TRBV12-3 or TRBV12-4 and TRBJ1-1; 8 nucleotides line up with TRBD1. This CDR3 comprises 11 residues. Trimming took 5 bases from V and 9 from J; bases not matched to a gene: 2.

V is TRBV12-3 or TRBV12-4 and J is TRBJ2-2; D might be TRBD1 or TRBD2, each matching 5 bases. This CDR3 contains 12 residues. V shed 7 bases and J shed 11 bases, with 14 bases lying between them. CDR3 region: CASTTPGPELFF. CDR3 coding DNA: TGTGCCAGCACCACCCCGGGACCTGAGCTGTTTTTT.